This T cell receptor (beta chain) was found in a study of blood T cells in healthy people across ages. Study at large: Through template switching, about one barcoded beta molecule was captured per two T cells, as measured in model experiments. General study findings and limits: Both higher diversity and more naive CD4+ cells marked long-lived donors when set against aged donors.

A second PCR, run for roughly 7 to 11 cycles, used a sample-barcoded 5' primer plus a J-beta primer mix. Each sample provided no less than 2.5 million CDR3-containing paired-end reads. TCRdb recomputed calls from the 5' RACE reads with MiXCR, one row per CDR3 protein. The data show about a million distinct CDR3 sequences, 40% to 60% seen once. This CDR3 has 16 residues. Germline CDR1 reads MNHEY; CDR2 reads SVGEGT. The trim removed 4 bases at V and 6 bases at J, leaving 7 bases unmatched. In regard to this clonotype: The antigen is not known.

Source material: blood. The V gene is TRBV6-2 or TRBV6-3, the J gene TRBJ2-1, with 12 bases matching TRBD1. The receptor's source is a man in his thirties or forties in good health. The CDR3 DNA follows: TGTGCCAGCAGTTCACCCCGGGACAGGGGGCGCAATGAGCAGTTCTTC. Protein: CASSSPRDRGRNEQFF.